Sequencing of this T cell receptor beta chain was carried out in a study of blood T cell repertoires in COVID-19. Original data processing: Estimates of nucleated cell counts were drawn from the amplification of reference gene primers. Here immunoSEQ multiplex PCR was the method, and the copy in TCRdb shows in-frame clones only, minus some. V, J and clone size are taken as reported in that table, and D and trimming were inferred from the DNA itself. The profile shows around 200,000 clones, roughly 90% of them singletons. This CDR3 is built from 18 residues. CDR1 is SGHKS, CDR2 YYEKEE, per germline (reference sequence). V gave up 1 base and J gave up 4 bases; unmatched junction bases: 7.

This TCR derives from a man between 18 and 29 years old with active or convalescent COVID-19. V gene TRBV5-5 combines with J gene TRBJ2-2; 13 bases are shared with TRBD2. Specimen: peripheral blood. The CDR3 reads CASSLSLAGGPGTGELFF. The DNA for the CDR3 is TGTGCCAGCAGCTTGTCACTAGCGGGAGGGCCGGGCACCGGGGAGCTGTTTTTT.